This T cell receptor (beta chain) appears in the sequencing data of a study of blood T cell repertoires in COVID-19. At the level of the study: The origin of the acute and convalescent COVID-19 samples was the United States, Italy and Spain. Sources were T cells, B-cell-depleted T cells, or PBMCs; the material itself was cDNA or gDNA.

Study processing details: Reference gene primer amplification gave nucleated cell count estimates. The assay was immunoSEQ multiplex PCR, and TCRdb's table has in-frame clones only and misses some. D and trimming were read from the DNA, whereas the V and J calls and clone size are those reported in that table. The sample holds over 85,000 clones, roughly four fifths seen once. The V segment lost 3 bases and the J segment 1 base; nucleotides outside the gene matches: 5. The CDR3 extends over 15 amino acids. The germline V gene has CDR1 SGHRS and CDR2 YFSETQ. Sequenced: peripheral blood. This sequence originates from a middle-aged man with active or convalescent COVID-19. The chain joins TRBV5-1 to TRBJ2-7; 9 positions match TRBD1. This CDR3 reads CASSSEGQGSYEQYF. The DNA for the CDR3 is TGCGCCAGCAGCTCCGAGGGACAGGGATCCTACGAGCAGTACTTC.